This T cell receptor (beta chain) was sequenced in a study of blood T cell repertoires in COVID-19. Study overall: From the United States, Italy and Spain came samples of acute and convalescent COVID-19. Sources were T cells, B-cell-depleted T cells, or PBMCs; the material itself was cDNA or gDNA.

V lost 7 bases to trimming and J lost 0 bases, with 13 bases between them. This CDR3 has 15 amino acids. The V gene's germline CDR1 is MNHEY and CDR2 SMNVEV (reference sequence). Source study methods: Amplified reference gene primers provided the basis for estimating nucleated cell counts. The protocol was immunoSEQ multiplex PCR, while the TCRdb copy is restricted to in-frame clones and leaves out a portion. That table gives V, J and clone size, and the DNA gave D and trimming. The data show 150,000 to 200,000 clones, with around 92% seen just once and approximately 3% held by the top ten. The sequence was collected from a man aged 55-75 years with acute or convalescent COVID-19. V is TRBV27 and J is TRBJ1-3; D is ambiguous. Sequencing was performed on peripheral blood. CDR3 sequence (DNA): TGTGCCAGCAATGAGGTAAATACCTCTGGAAACACCATATATTTT. Residues: CASNEVNTSGNTIYF.